This TCR beta chain was captured by sequencing in a study of technical replicates of blood from several donors. Clones were read by immunoSEQ multiplex PCR, and TCRdb kept only the in-frame ones, dropping some. This table holds some 56,000 clones, about 96% found once. The CDR3 loop spans 15 amino acids. Trimming removed 0 bases from V and 4 bases from J; junction bases left unmatched: 3. Germline loops: CDR1 SGHTA, CDR2 FQGNSA. The receptor was isolated from a human donor in good health. Some clones in this sample may be carry-over from other donors' samples. Sequenced input: PBMCs. This chain connects TRBV7-2 to TRBJ2-3, with 8 bases identical to TRBD2. CDR3 bases: TGTGCCAGCAGCTTAGCGCGGGGGGAGGCAGATACGCAGTATTTT. It specifies CASSLARGEADTQYF.